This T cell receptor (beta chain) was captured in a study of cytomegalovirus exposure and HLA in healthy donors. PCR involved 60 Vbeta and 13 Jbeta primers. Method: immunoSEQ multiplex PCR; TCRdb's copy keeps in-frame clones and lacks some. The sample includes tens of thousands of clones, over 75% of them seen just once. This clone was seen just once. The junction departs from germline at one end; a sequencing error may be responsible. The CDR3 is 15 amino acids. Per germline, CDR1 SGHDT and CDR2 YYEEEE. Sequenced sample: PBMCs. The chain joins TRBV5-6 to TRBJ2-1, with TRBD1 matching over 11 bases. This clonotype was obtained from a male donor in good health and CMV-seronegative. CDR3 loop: CASSFRTGGGDERFF. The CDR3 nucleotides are TGTGCCAGCAGCTTTAGGACAGGGGGCGGGGATGAGCGGTTCTTC.